Following are 14 T cell receptor beta chains from one sample sequenced in a study of cytomegalovirus exposure and HLA in healthy donors. With 60 Vbeta and 13 Jbeta primers, the PCR was carried out. Clones were read by immunoSEQ multiplex PCR, and TCRdb kept only the in-frame ones, dropping some. The sample contains approximately 77,000 clones, roughly 78% of which appear only once. Sequenced material: PBMCs. The receptors shown here come from a man between 35 and 55 years old in good health and CMV-seronegative.

This rearrangement joins TRBV5-4 to TRBJ2-7; weak D call: TRBD2 (5 bases). CDR1 SGHNT and CDR2 YYREEE come from the germline V gene (reference sequence). Trimming cost V 3 bases and J 0 bases, with 13 bases left between them. The CDR3 contains 15 residues. In DNA form, the CDR3 reads TGTGCCAGCAGCTCGAGCGGAACGAGCTCCTACGAGCAGTACTTC. It yields the protein CASSSSGTSSYEQYF.

This chain connects TRBV2 to TRBJ2-5; 7 bases are a match to TRBD2. The J call may be in error: the DNA end matches TRBJ2-7 better. The CDR3 runs 16 residues. Germline assignment: CDR1 SNHLY and CDR2 FYNNEI. The DNA of the CDR3 is TGTGCCAGCAGTGAAGCGTGGCTAGCGGCCTCCTACGAGCAGTACTTC. Encoded protein: CASSEAWLAASYEQYF.

CDR3 sequence: CASSQSGQGLLGETQYF. CDR3 DNA: TGTGCCAGCAGCCAGAGCGGACAGGGTCTCCTTGGGGAGACCCAGTACTTC. V gene TRBV4-2 combines with J gene TRBJ2-5; 8 nucleotides match TRBD1. The CDR3 loop spans 17 amino acids. V lost 3 bases to trimming and J lost 5 bases; unmatched junction nucleotides: 14. In germline, CDR1 is LGHNA, CDR2 YNFKEQ.

The genes are TRBV7-6 and TRBJ2-5; 7 bases align to TRBD1. Germline CDR1 is SGHVS and CDR2 is FNYEAQ. CDR3 length: 14 residues. V shed 5 bases, J shed 13 bases, and the junction held 16 bases outside the gene matches. CDR3 bases: TGTGCCAGCAGCACCGGGGTCGGGACAGTTGTAGTGTACTTC. Translating gives CASSTGVGTVVVYF.

The CDR3 spells CASSPGGNQPQHF. In DNA form, the CDR3 reads TGTGCCAGCAGCCCAGGGGGCAATCAGCCCCAGCATTTT. The chain carries TRBV7-9 and TRBJ1-5, with D possibly being TRBD1 (6 bases). This CDR3 has 13 amino acids. The ends were cut back, 5 bases at V and 2 bases at J, with 7 bases in the middle. Germline V gene lookup returns CDR1 SEHNR and CDR2 FQNEAQ (reference sequence).

The rearrangement links TRBV5-1 to TRBJ2-7; D may be TRBD1 (6 bases). Germline CDR1 SGHRS, CDR2 YFSETQ. The CDR3 runs to 16 residues. The V gene lost 1 base and the J gene lost 4 bases, with 18 bases spanning the gap. The CDR3 loop is CASSLPGVVLGYEQYF. The DNA for the CDR3 is TGCGCCAGCAGCTTGCCAGGGGTCGTGTTAGGTTACGAGCAGTACTTC.

The CDR3 coding sequence is TGTGCCACCCTGGTTGACCCGGGACATCCTAACTATGGCTACACCTTC. Its translation is CATLVDPGHPNYGYTF. The V and J genes are TRBV2 and TRBJ1-2; maybe TRBD1 (6 bases). V dropped 10 bases and J dropped 0 bases, with 21 bases sitting between them. The CDR3 is 16 amino acids. Germline CDR1 reads SNHLY; CDR2 reads FYNNEI.

The DNA for the CDR3 is TGTGCCAGCAGCTTAGGCAGGGCTGAAGCTTTCTTT. Translating it yields CASSLGRAEAFF. The V call is TRBV11-3, the J call TRBJ1-1, with D possibly matching TRBD1 (5 bases). Between the trimmed V and J ends, which lost 1 base and 6 bases, there was a span of 6 bases. The CDR3 has 12 residues. The germline V gene has CDR1 SGHNT and CDR2 YENEEA.

This clone turned up a few times. V usage is TRBV5-6 and J usage is TRBJ1-6, with 8 bases aligning to TRBD1. J was trimmed by 7 bases and V by 4 bases; bases with no gene match: 7. The CDR3 is 15 amino acids. CDR1 and CDR2 (germline): SGHDT, YYEEEE. CDR3 protein: CASSRGQALNSPLHF. The DNA for the CDR3 is TGTGCCAGCAGCCGGGGACAGGCGTTAAATTCACCCCTCCACTTT.

The gene calls are TRBV15 and TRBJ1-1; D remains ambiguous. The length of the CDR3 is 16 residues. Trimming removed 1 base from V and 10 bases from J, with 22 bases in between. Germline V lookup: CDR1 LNHNV, CDR2 YYDKDF (reference sequence). The CDR3 DNA reads TGTGCCACCAGCAGAGCTGAGCAAGTCCCTTTTGATGGAGCTTTCTTT. It specifies CATSRAEQVPFDGAFF.

V is TRBV27 and J is TRBJ1-5, with 9 bases matching TRBD1. The CDR3 sequence is 15 residues long. Germline V gene sequence: CDR1 MNHEY, CDR2 SMNVEV (reference sequence). The ends lost 6 bases at V and 3 bases at J; junction bases unmatched: 6. CDR3 in DNA: TGTGCCAGCAGCCCGGACAGGGGCGTCAATCAGCCCCAGCATTTT. It translates to CASSPDRGVNQPQHF.

In DNA form, the CDR3 reads TGTGCCAGCAGCGCAGCCGACAGGGGTAATAGGGAGACCCAGTACTTC. It specifies CASSAADRGNRETQYF. This chain links TRBV9 with TRBJ2-5, with 8 bases aligning to TRBD1. The CDR3 sequence is 16 residues long. V dropped 3 bases and J dropped 5; count of bases not matched to a gene: 12. The germline CDR1 and CDR2 sequences are SGDLS and YYNGEE.

The V call is TRBV5-6, the J call TRBJ1-2, with a weak D call TRBD1 (6 bases). V lost 5 bases and J 6 bases, leaving 14 bases between the germline ends. The CDR3 is made up of 13 amino acids. CDR1 is SGHDT and CDR2 is YYEEEE in the germline V gene. The CDR3 DNA reads TGTGCCAGCAGGCGGACAGCCGTAGATGGCTACACCTTC. It specifies CASRRTAVDGYTF.

The V call is TRBV9, the J call TRBJ1-2, with 11 bases lining up with TRBD1. The V and J ends lost 3 bases and 7 bases, in that order; junction bases with no gene match: 8. This CDR3 contains 15 residues. CDR1 is SGDLS, CDR2 YYNGEE, per germline. This chain's CDR3 is CASSAGTGGSSGYTF. In DNA form, the CDR3 reads TGTGCCAGCAGCGCAGGGACAGGGGGAAGTTCTGGCTACACCTTC. The variable domain in full, completed from reference TRBV9 and TRBJ1-2, reads DSGVTQTPKHLITATGQRVTLRCSPRSGDLSVYWYQQSLDQGLQFLIQYYNGEERAKGNILERFSAQQFPDLHSELNLSSLELGDSALYFCASSAGTGGSSGYTFGSGTRLTVV.